Detailed here is one T cell receptor beta chain. The antigen is undetermined. The sample comes from a study of cytomegalovirus exposure and HLA in healthy donors. Background on the study: Drawn from HLA-typed donors, tens of millions of unique TCRs were held in an early data release.

CDR1 LNHDA and CDR2 SQIVND come from the germline V gene (reference sequence). Trimming cost V 5 bases and J 3 bases, with 19 bases left between them. The CDR3 spans 16 residues. Study-wide results and limits: Earlier results showed most TCR beta V segments being productive about 87% or about 30% of the time. Most sequenced TCRs were rare (though some public TCRs occurred in many donors). Altogether, more than 150 TCR beta chains were recorded as cytomegalovirus-associated.

PCR employed 60 Vbeta and 13 Jbeta primers. Generated by immunoSEQ multiplex PCR, the TCRdb table keeps only in-frame clones and is missing some. The table lists over 100,000 clones, about three quarters of them singletons. Sequenced input: PBMCs. The source of this sequence is a woman in her thirties or forties in good health and CMV-seropositive. This chain connects TRBV19 to TRBJ1-1, with a tentative D call TRBD1 (6 bases). The DNA of the CDR3 is TGTGCCAGTAGTTTCCAGGGGAGAGGTAGGGACACTGAAGCTTTCTTT. It codes for CASSFQGRGRDTEAFF.